A single sample gave rise to the 8 T cell receptor beta chains below, sequenced in a study of shared clonotypes between healthy human individuals. Sequencing was performed with immunoSEQ multiplex PCR; in TCRdb, only in-frame clones are kept and a portion is missing. Among around 510,000 clones, 95% to 96% were seen once, and the ten largest hold approximately 0.067%. Sample: naive CD4+ T cells sorted from blood. Subset described: CD45RA+ positively selected. These receptors were taken from a woman aged 30 to 39 in good health.

The chain uses TRBV29-1 and TRBJ1-2; D not resolved. V lost 6 bases and J lost 3, with 20 bases in between. The CDR3 sequence is 15 residues long. Germline CDR1 SQVTM, CDR2 ANQGSEA. The CDR3: CSVQPGARKDYGYTF. DNA of the CDR3: TGCAGCGTCCAACCGGGCGCCCGGAAGGACTATGGCTACACCTTC. Drawing the rest from reference TRBV29-1 and TRBJ1-2, the complete variable domain is SAVISQKPSRDICQRGTSLTIQCQVDSQVTMMFWYRQQPGQSLTLIATANQGSEATYESGFVIDKFPISRPNLTFSTLTVSNMSPEDSSIYLCSVQPGARKDYGYTFGSGTRLTVV.

The rearrangement joins TRBV6-6 to TRBJ2-7; 14 bases line up with TRBD2. Germline V lookup: CDR1 MNHNY, CDR2 SVGAGI (reference sequence). The CDR3 extends over 15 amino acids. V dropped 5 bases and J dropped 6; count of bases not matched to a gene: 6. The CDR3 DNA reads as TGTGCCAGCAGTACCGGGACTAGCGGGAGTCGCGAGCAGTACTTC. This codes for CASSTGTSGSREQYF.

The V gene is TRBV5-1, the J gene TRBJ1-1; maybe TRBD1 (5 bases). From germline, CDR1 is SGHRS and CDR2 YFSETQ. This CDR3 region has 16 residues. V was trimmed by 4 bases and J by 2 bases, leaving 18 bases between them. The CDR3: CASSPAFRQGNTEAFF. CDR3 nucleotide sequence: TGCGCCAGCAGCCCGGCCTTTCGGCAGGGCAACACTGAAGCTTTCTTT.

The V call is TRBV29-1, the J call TRBJ1-1, with 11 bases aligning to TRBD1. The CDR3 is made up of 15 amino acids. Germline V gene lookup returns CDR1 SQVTM and CDR2 ANQGSEA. Trimming took 4 bases from V and 4 from J; bases not matched to a gene: 8. This chain's CDR3 is CSVVGQGVEITEAFF. The CDR3 DNA reads as TGCAGCGTTGTGGGACAGGGGGTCGAAATCACTGAAGCTTTCTTT.

The chain carries TRBV9 and TRBJ2-1; no firm D call. The germline V and J ends were trimmed by 4 bases and 4 bases, with 15 bases remaining between them. The CDR3 sequence is 15 residues long. From germline, CDR1 is SGDLS and CDR2 YYNGEE. The CDR3 protein is CASSPRPGSYNEQFF. CDR3 DNA sequence: TGTGCCAGCAGCCCTCGTCCGGGTAGTTACAATGAGCAGTTCTTC.

This clone was detected a few times. The chain employs TRBV10-1 and TRBJ1-2; no clear D gene. The CDR3 covers 13 residues. In germline, CDR1 is WNHNN, CDR2 SYGVQD (reference sequence). Trimming removed 10 bases from V and 1 base from J, with 13 bases in between. CDR3 bases: TGCGCCATCGGACGGAAGGATAACTATGGCTACACCTTC. Translating gives CAIGRKDNYGYTF.

This clone has just one count. The chain recombines TRBV28 with TRBJ1-2, with D perhaps matching TRBD1 (5 bases). This CDR3 is 15 amino acids long. V was cut by 5 bases and J by 0 bases, with 13 bases left in between. Germline lookup yields CDR1 MDHEN and CDR2 SYDVKM. Here the CDR3 reads CASSNTGVTNYGYTF. CDR3 nucleotide sequence: TGTGCCAGCAGTAACACAGGAGTGACTAACTATGGCTACACCTTC.

The CDR3: CASKFRGREQPQHF. The CDR3 bases are TGTGCCAGCAAATTCAGGGGGCGAGAGCAGCCCCAGCATTTT. The rearrangement links TRBV6-1 to TRBJ1-5; 8 bases line up with TRBD1. Germline V gene data show CDR1 as MNHNS and CDR2 as SASEGT. V shed 7 bases, J shed 7 bases, and the junction held 9 bases outside the gene matches. The CDR3 totals 14 residues.